This T cell receptor (beta chain) is from a study of glioma-infiltrating T cells. Findings of the study overall: Only very few CDR3 sequences appeared in both tissue and blood. Gliomas, especially low-grade, showed above-expected tissue-blood divergence; non-neoplastic patients showed below.

This clonotype was found a few times. Antigen unknown. This CDR3 contains 13 residues. V gave up 3 bases and J gave up 1 base, with 7 bases separating them. Amplification of TCR alpha and beta CDR3 regions from RNA used iRepertoire nested multiplex PCR. Input was roughly 85-400 ng of tissue mRNA or PBMC total RNA. TCRdb independently ran MiXCR on the multiplex PCR reads; one entry per CDR3 protein. The table includes some 93,000 distinct CDR3 sequences, around 42% detected once. The specimen was glioma tissue, nonneoplastic brain tissue, or PBMCs (not recorded which). J is TRBJ2-7 and V is TRBV12-3 or TRBV12-4, with a tentative D call TRBD1 (6 bases). This TCR was recovered from a human donor with low-grade glioma or glioblastoma, undergoing nonglioma brain surgery, or in good health (not recorded which). This chain's CDR3 is CASSFDRSYEQYF. CDR3 DNA sequence: TGTGCCAGCAGTTTTGACAGGTCCTACGAGCAGTACTTC.